These 25 T cell receptor beta chains originate from one sample sequenced in a study of blood T cell repertoires in COVID-19. Produced via immunoSEQ multiplex PCR; TCRdb's table is partial and in-frame only. The table shows roughly 300,000 clones, with about 90% occurring only once. Sequencing was carried out using PBMCs or T cells enriched from blood (not recorded which). The source of these receptors is a young woman who had recovered from COVID-19.

The J gene is TRBJ2-1, the V gene TRBV3-1 (or the pseudogene TRBV3-2); D gene unclear. Trimming took 0 bases from V and 4 from J, leaving 10 bases between them. The CDR3 totals 15 residues. Germline V gene data show CDR1 as LGHDT and CDR2 as YNNKEL (reference sequence). CDR3 in amino acids: CASSQDSSRYNEQFF. CDR3 in DNA: TGTGCCAGCAGCCAAGATTCGTCACGGTACAATGAGCAGTTCTTC.

For the CDR3, the DNA is TGTGCCAGCAGCCGGGGGACAGGAACAAACACAGATACGCAGTATTTT. It codes for CASSRGTGTNTDTQYF. V usage is TRBV5-8 and J usage is TRBJ2-3; TRBD1 aligns across 8 bases. With V trimmed by 4 bases and J by 2 bases, 9 bases remained unmatched. Germline V CDR1 and CDR2: SGHTS, YDEGEE. The CDR3 extends over 16 amino acids.

The J gene is TRBJ1-3, the V gene TRBV7-2, with 9 bases that match TRBD1. The J segment lost 4 bases and the V segment lost 5 bases, leaving 6 bases of the junction unmatched. CDR3 size: 15 residues. Germline V lookup: CDR1 SGHTA, CDR2 FQGNSA. The DNA for the CDR3 is TGTGCCAGCAGCCTGTCGACAGGGGGAGGAAACACCATATATTTT. It is translated as CASSLSTGGGNTIYF.

This rearrangement joins TRBV27 to TRBJ1-6; D unclear. This CDR3 region has 16 residues. Germline V gene sequence: CDR1 MNHEY, CDR2 SMNVEV (reference sequence). Trimming pared 5 bases from V and 9 bases from J, leaving 20 bases between. Here the CDR3 reads CASSPPLRGRPSPLHF. The CDR3 DNA follows: TGTGCCAGCAGTCCCCCGCTTCGAGGCCGTCCTTCACCCCTCCACTTT.

The chain has TRBV6-5 and TRBJ2-5; 9 nucleotides align to TRBD2. CDR3 size: 14 residues. Per the germline V gene, CDR1 is MNHEY and CDR2 is SVGAGI. Trimming took 8 bases from V and 9 from J; bases not matched to a gene: 13. The CDR3 reads CASRGLAGFSPQYF. CDR3 DNA: TGTGCCAGCCGAGGCCTAGCGGGGTTTTCCCCCCAGTACTTC.

V gene TRBV6-1 combines with J gene TRBJ2-3, with 13 bases identical to TRBD2. This CDR3 comprises 15 residues. The V gene end was trimmed by 2 bases and the J gene end by 4 bases; junction bases not matched to a gene: 0. Germline loops: CDR1 MNHNS, CDR2 SASEGT. In nucleotides, the CDR3 is TGTGCCAGCAGTGAAACTAGCGGGGGGGCAGATACGCAGTATTTT. Its protein is CASSETSGGADTQYF.

This clone was detected many times. CDR3 bases: TGTGCCACCAGTGATACAGGGGTCCGGGGGCCCCAGCATTTT. As protein: CATSDTGVRGPQHF. The chain links TRBV24-1 to TRBJ1-5; TRBD1 aligns across 7 bases. This CDR3 contains 14 residues. Per the germline V gene, CDR1 is KGHDR and CDR2 is SFDVKD. V lost 3 bases, J lost 9 bases, and 7 bases stayed unmatched.

This sequence joins TRBV3-1 (or the pseudogene TRBV3-2) and TRBJ1-1; D ambiguous. This CDR3 is 12 amino acids long. The ends were cut back, 1 base at V and 6 bases at J, with 6 bases in the middle. CDR1 is LGHDT, CDR2 YNNKEL, per germline (reference sequence). CDR3: CASSQGAAEAFF. For the CDR3, the DNA is TGTGCCAGCAGCCAAGGGGCAGCTGAAGCTTTCTTT.

The chain couples TRBV28 to TRBJ2-3; 13 positions agree with TRBD2. CDR3 length: 18 amino acids. Germline CDR1 is MDHEN and CDR2 is SYDVKM. The V gene end was trimmed by 1 base and the J gene end by 2 bases; junction bases not matched to a gene: 6. CDR3 coding DNA: TGTGCCAGCAGTTTATTAGGAACTAGCGGGGGGGACACAGATACGCAGTATTTT. As protein: CASSLLGTSGGDTDTQYF. The full variable domain, with the rest looked up from reference TRBV28 and TRBJ2-3, is DVKVTQSSRYLVKRTGEKVFLECVQDMDHENMFWYRQDPGLGLRLIYFSYDVKMKEKGDIPEGYSVSREKKERFSLILESASTNQTSMYLCASSLLGTSGGDTDTQYFGPGTRLTVL.

V is TRBV7-6 and J is TRBJ2-1, with TRBD1 matching over 7 bases. The CDR3 contains 14 residues. J was trimmed by 7 bases and V by 3 bases; bases with no gene match: 6. The germline gives CDR1 SGHVS, CDR2 FNYEAQ. The DNA for the CDR3 is TGTGCCAGCAGCTTTGGACAGGCCGGGAATGAGCAGTTCTTC. Its protein is CASSFGQAGNEQFF. The full variable domain, completed using reference TRBV7-6 and TRBJ2-1, is GAGVSQSPRYKVTKRGQDVALRCDPISGHVSLYWYRQALGQGPEFLTYFNYEAQQDKSGLPNDRFSAERPEGSISTLTIQRTEQRDSAMYRCASSFGQAGNEQFFGPGTRLTVL.

The chain couples TRBV2 to TRBJ2-3; 8 bases are a match to TRBD1. Germline V gives CDR1 SNHLY, CDR2 FYNNEI. The ends lost 6 bases at V and 4 bases at J; junction bases unmatched: 9. The length of the CDR3 is 15 residues. Here the CDR3 reads CASRAGTGPSDTQYF. In nucleotides, the CDR3 is TGTGCCAGCAGAGCCGGGACAGGACCCTCAGATACGCAGTATTTT.

The chain links TRBV18 to TRBJ1-2; possible D gene TRBD1, 6 bases. Germline V gives CDR1 KGHSH, CDR2 LQKENI. Trimming pared 2 bases from V and 3 bases from J, leaving 13 bases between. The CDR3 spans 15 residues. The CDR3 region has the DNA TGTGCCAGCTCACCAGGGGGGGGCCCAGACTATGGCTACACCTTC. Protein product: CASSPGGGPDYGYTF. Using reference TRBV18 and TRBJ1-2 for the parts outside the CDR3, the full variable domain is NAGVMQNPRHLVRRRGQEARLRCSPMKGHSHVYWYRQLPEEGLKFMVYLQKENIIDESGMPKERFSAEFPKEGPSILRIQQVVRGDSAAYFCASSPGGGPDYGYTFGSGTRLTVV.

This chain uses TRBV6-5 with TRBJ2-7, with TRBD1 as a possible D gene (5 bases). Trimming left V 8 bases short and J 5 bases short, with 16 bases between. The CDR3 consists of 13 residues. CDR1 is MNHEY and CDR2 is SVGAGI in the germline V gene. CDR3 amino acids: CASRLEGVNEQYF. The CDR3 nucleotides read TGTGCCAGCCGCCTGGAAGGGGTGAACGAGCAGTACTTC.

The CDR3 protein is CSVGQNTEAFF. The CDR3 DNA is TGCAGCGTTGGACAGAACACTGAAGCTTTCTTT. V and J are TRBV29-1 and TRBJ1-1; D is undetermined. This CDR3 is built from 11 residues. Germline-derived CDR1 and CDR2 are SQVTM and ANQGSEA. V was clipped by 4 bases and J by 1 base, with 4 bases between them. The full variable domain, its missing parts supplied by reference TRBV29-1 and TRBJ1-1, is SAVISQKPSRDICQRGTSLTIQCQVDSQVTMMFWYRQQPGQSLTLIATANQGSEATYESGFVIDKFPISRPNLTFSTLTVSNMSPEDSSIYLCSVGQNTEAFFGQGTRLTVV.

The chain carries TRBV19 and TRBJ2-3; D gene ambiguous. Germline loops: CDR1 LNHDA, CDR2 SQIVND (reference sequence). Trimming cost V 6 bases and J 4 bases, with 11 bases left between them. CDR3 length: 13 residues. CDR3 amino acids: CASSSSAADTQYF. CDR3 in DNA: TGTGCCAGTAGCTCATCCGCGGCAGATACGCAGTATTTT.

This clone was picked up one time. The chain employs TRBV7-9 and TRBJ1-6; 7 bases are shared with TRBD1. Germline V gene sequence: CDR1 SEHNR, CDR2 FQNEAQ (reference sequence). This CDR3 is 14 amino acids long. The V and J ends lost 5 bases and 9 bases, in that order; junction bases with no gene match: 7. CDR3 amino acids: CASSKTGVGSPLHF. The CDR3 DNA is TGTGCCAGCAGCAAAACAGGGGTCGGTTCACCCCTCCACTTT.

V usage is TRBV2 and J usage is TRBJ1-5; 8 bases fit TRBD1. J lost 6 bases, V lost 6 bases, and 13 bases had no gene match. CDR1 SNHLY and CDR2 FYNNEI come from the germline V gene. This CDR3 is 16 amino acids long. The CDR3 nucleotides read TGTGCCAGCAGAGGGGACCGACAGGGGAGGACTCAGCCCCAGCATTTT. It codes for CASRGDRQGRTQPQHF.

The chain recombines TRBV7-9 with TRBJ2-1, with 8 bases identical to TRBD1. Germline CDR1 reads SEHNR; CDR2 reads FQNEAQ (reference sequence). With 6 bases clipped from V and 4 bases from J, the junction kept 8 bases outside the gene matches. This CDR3 spans 15 amino acids. This CDR3 reads CASSSPGQAYNEQFF. The DNA of the CDR3 is TGTGCCAGCAGTTCTCCGGGACAGGCTTACAATGAGCAGTTCTTC.

The chain has TRBV3-1 (or the pseudogene TRBV3-2) and TRBJ2-5; 11 bases map to TRBD2. The CDR3 is 18 residues long. The germline V gene encodes CDR1 LGHDT and CDR2 YNNKEL (reference sequence). V shed 4 bases and J 7 bases; nucleotides not matched to a gene: 17. This CDR3 reads CASSPSSGGAAFEGTQYF. The CDR3 region has the DNA TGTGCCAGCAGCCCCAGTAGCGGGGGGGCCGCCTTCGAAGGGACCCAGTACTTC.

The genes are TRBV3-1 (or the pseudogene TRBV3-2) and TRBJ2-5, with 9 nucleotides matching TRBD2. The CDR3 has 19 amino acids. CDR1 is LGHDT, CDR2 YNNKEL, per germline (reference sequence). Germline trimming cut 0 bases from V and 2 bases from J; bases unmatched to any gene: 13. CDR3 sequence reads: CASSQDWASGVAGQETQYF. CDR3 DNA: TGTGCCAGCAGCCAAGATTGGGCTAGCGGGGTCGCAGGTCAAGAGACCCAGTACTTC.

The rearrangement links TRBV5-1 to TRBJ2-7; 7 bases match TRBD1. The CDR3 is 15 amino acids. The germline V gene has CDR1 SGHRS and CDR2 YFSETQ. The junction had 3 bases not matched to a gene; V was cut back by 0 bases and J by 0 bases. CDR3 nucleotides: TGCGCCAGCAGCTTGGCTGGACAGGTCTCCTACGAGCAGTACTTC. Translating it yields CASSLAGQVSYEQYF.

The J gene is TRBJ2-3, the V gene TRBV5-1; TRBD2 aligns across 9 bases. The ends lost 5 bases at V and 0 bases at J; junction bases unmatched: 7. CDR3 length: 16 amino acids. Germline V gives CDR1 SGHRS, CDR2 YFSETQ. This CDR3 is CASRKASGTSTDTQYF. Written as DNA, the CDR3 is TGCGCCAGCAGAAAGGCTAGCGGGACTAGCACAGATACGCAGTATTTT.

This chain's CDR3 is CASRRDAGQPQHF. The DNA of the CDR3 is TGTGCCAGCCGAAGGGATGCGGGGCAGCCCCAGCATTTT. The chain is built from TRBV7-9 and TRBJ1-5; the D is unclear. The CDR3 contains 13 residues. Germline V gives CDR1 SEHNR, CDR2 FQNEAQ (reference sequence). Trimming cost V 8 bases and J 7 bases, with 15 bases left between them. Complete variable domain (other parts from reference TRBV7-9 and TRBJ1-5): DTGVSQNPRHKITKRGQNVTFRCDPISEHNRLYWYRQTLGQGPEFLTYFQNEAQLEKSRLLSDRFSAERPKGSFSTLEIQRTEQGDSAMYLCASRRDAGQPQHFGDGTRLSIL.

Details on this clone: The same CDR3 can be traced to other DNA sequences in this sample. This rearrangement joins TRBV27 to TRBJ2-1; 14 bases map to TRBD2. Germline assignment: CDR1 MNHEY and CDR2 SMNVEV (reference sequence). The CDR3 covers 16 residues. Trimming took 5 bases from V and 4 from J; bases not matched to a gene: 4. The CDR3 loop reads CASSLRTSGGYNEQFF. CDR3 DNA: TGTGCCAGCAGTCTCCGGACTAGCGGGGGGTACAATGAGCAGTTCTTC.

The genes are TRBV11-3 and TRBJ2-5, with D maybe TRBD1 (6 bases). Germline V CDR1 and CDR2: SGHNT, YENEEA. V lost 5 bases to trimming and J lost 5 bases, with 12 bases between them. This CDR3 comprises 13 residues. The CDR3: CASSKTGPETQYF. The DNA for the CDR3 is TGTGCCAGCAGCAAAACAGGGCCCGAGACCCAGTACTTC.